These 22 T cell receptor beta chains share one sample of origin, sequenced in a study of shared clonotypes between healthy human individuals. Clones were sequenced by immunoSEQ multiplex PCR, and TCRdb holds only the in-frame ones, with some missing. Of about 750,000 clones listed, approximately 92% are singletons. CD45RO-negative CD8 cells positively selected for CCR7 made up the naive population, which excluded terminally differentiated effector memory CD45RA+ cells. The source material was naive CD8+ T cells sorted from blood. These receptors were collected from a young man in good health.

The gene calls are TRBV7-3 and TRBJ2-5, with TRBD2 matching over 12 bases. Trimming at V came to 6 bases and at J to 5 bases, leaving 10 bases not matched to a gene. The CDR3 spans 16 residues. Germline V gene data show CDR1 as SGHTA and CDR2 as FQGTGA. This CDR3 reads CASSPSGRARYETQYF. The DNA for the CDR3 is TGTGCCAGCAGTCCTAGCGGGAGGGCCCGGTATGAGACCCAGTACTTC.

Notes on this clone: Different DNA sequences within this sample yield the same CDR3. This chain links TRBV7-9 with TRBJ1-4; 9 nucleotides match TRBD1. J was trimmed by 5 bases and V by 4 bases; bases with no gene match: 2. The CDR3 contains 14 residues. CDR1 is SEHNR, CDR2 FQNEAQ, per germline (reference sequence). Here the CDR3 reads CASSSTGGNEKLFF. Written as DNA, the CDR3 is TGTGCCAGCAGCTCGACAGGGGGGAATGAAAAACTGTTTTTT. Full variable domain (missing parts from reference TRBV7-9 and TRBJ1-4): DTGVSQNPRHKITKRGQNVTFRCDPISEHNRLYWYRQTLGQGPEFLTYFQNEAQLEKSRLLSDRFSAERPKGSFSTLEIQRTEQGDSAMYLCASSSTGGNEKLFFGSGTQLSVL.

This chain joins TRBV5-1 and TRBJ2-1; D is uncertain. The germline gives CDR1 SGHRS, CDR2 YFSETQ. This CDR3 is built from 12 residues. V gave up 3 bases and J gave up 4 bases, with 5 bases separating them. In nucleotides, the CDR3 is TGCGCCAGCAGCTCCGGATACAATGAGCAGTTCTTC. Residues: CASSSGYNEQFF.

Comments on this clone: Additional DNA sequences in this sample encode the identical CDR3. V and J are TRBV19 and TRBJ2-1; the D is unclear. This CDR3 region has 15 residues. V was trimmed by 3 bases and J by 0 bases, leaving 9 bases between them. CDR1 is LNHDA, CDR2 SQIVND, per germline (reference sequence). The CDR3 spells CASSIALSSYNEQFF. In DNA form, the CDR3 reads TGTGCCAGTAGTATTGCGCTAAGCTCCTACAATGAGCAGTTCTTC.

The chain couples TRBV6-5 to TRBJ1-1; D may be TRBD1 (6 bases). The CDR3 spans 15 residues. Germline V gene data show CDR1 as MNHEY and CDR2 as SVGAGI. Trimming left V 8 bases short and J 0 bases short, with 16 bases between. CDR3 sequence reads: CASCRGAGMNTEAFF. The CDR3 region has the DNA TGTGCCAGCTGTCGGGGGGCTGGGATGAACACTGAAGCTTTCTTT.

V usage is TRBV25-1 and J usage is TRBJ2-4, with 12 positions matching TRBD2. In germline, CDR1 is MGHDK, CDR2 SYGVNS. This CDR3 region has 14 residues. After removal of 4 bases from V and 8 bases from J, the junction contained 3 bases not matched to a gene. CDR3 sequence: CASSASGRADIQYF. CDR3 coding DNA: TGTGCCAGCAGTGCTAGCGGGAGGGCCGACATTCAGTACTTC. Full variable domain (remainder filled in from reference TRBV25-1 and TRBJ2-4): EADIYQTPRYLVIGTGKKITLECSQTMGHDKMYWYQQDPGMELHLIHYSYGVNSTEKGDLSSESTVSRIRTEHFPLTLESARPSHTSQYLCASSASGRADIQYFGAGTRLSVL.

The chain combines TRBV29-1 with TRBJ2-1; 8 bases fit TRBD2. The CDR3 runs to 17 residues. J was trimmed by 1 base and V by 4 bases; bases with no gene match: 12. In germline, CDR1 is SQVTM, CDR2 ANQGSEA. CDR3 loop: CSVGGTSLRRSYNEQFF. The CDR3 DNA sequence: TGCAGCGTTGGCGGGACTAGTCTGAGGCGGTCCTACAATGAGCAGTTCTTC.

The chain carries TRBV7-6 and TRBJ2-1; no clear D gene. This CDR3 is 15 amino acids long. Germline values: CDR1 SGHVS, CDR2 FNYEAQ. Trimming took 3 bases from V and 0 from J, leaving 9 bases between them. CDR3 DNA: TGTGCCAGCAGCTTCTACGGAAGCTCCTACAATGAGCAGTTCTTC. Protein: CASSFYGSSYNEQFF.

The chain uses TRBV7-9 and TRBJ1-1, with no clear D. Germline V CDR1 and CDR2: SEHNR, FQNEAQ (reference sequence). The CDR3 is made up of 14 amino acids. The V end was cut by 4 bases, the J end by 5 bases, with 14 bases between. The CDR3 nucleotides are TGTGCCAGCAGCTCCGAGACACCCTCTACTGAAGCTTTCTTT. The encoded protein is CASSSETPSTEAFF.

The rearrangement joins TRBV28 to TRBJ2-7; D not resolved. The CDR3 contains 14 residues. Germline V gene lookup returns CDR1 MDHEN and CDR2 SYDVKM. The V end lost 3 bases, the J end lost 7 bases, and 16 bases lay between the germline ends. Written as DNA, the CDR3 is TGTGCCAGCAGTTTGGCCGGGCAGTCCGAAGAGCAGTACTTC. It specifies CASSLAGQSEEQYF.

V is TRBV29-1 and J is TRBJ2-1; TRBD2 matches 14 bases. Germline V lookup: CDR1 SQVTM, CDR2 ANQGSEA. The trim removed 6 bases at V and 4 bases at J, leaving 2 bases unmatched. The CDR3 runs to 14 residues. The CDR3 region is CSVRLAGGYNEQFF. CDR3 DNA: TGCAGCGTGAGACTAGCGGGAGGGTACAATGAGCAGTTCTTC.

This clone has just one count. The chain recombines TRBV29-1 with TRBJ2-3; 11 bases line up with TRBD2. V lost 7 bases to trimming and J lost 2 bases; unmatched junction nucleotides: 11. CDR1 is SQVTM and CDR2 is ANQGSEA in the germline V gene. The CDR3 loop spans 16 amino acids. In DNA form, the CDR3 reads TGCAGCGCTTCTTACGGGACTAGCGGACCCACAGATACGCAGTATTTT. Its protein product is CSASYGTSGPTDTQYF.

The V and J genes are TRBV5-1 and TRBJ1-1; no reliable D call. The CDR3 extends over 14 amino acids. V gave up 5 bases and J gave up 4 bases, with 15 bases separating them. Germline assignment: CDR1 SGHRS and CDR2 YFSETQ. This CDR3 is CASSEVWVATEAFF. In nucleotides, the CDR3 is TGCGCCAGCAGTGAGGTCTGGGTGGCCACTGAAGCTTTCTTT.

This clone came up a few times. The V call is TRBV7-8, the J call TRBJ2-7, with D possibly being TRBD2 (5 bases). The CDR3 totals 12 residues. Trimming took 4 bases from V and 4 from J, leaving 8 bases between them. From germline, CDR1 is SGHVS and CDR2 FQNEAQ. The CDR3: CASSSDLYEQYF. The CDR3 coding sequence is TGTGCCAGCAGCTCGGACTTATACGAGCAGTACTTC. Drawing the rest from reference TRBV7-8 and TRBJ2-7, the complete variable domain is GAGVSQSPRYKVAKRGQDVALRCDPISGHVSLFWYQQALGQGPEFLTYFQNEAQLDKSGLPSDRFFAERPEGSVSTLKIQRTQQEDSAVYLCASSSDLYEQYFGPGTRLTVT.

The CDR3 protein is CASSPDGTIRTGELFF. The CDR3 nucleotides read TGTGCCAGCAGTCCAGATGGGACTATACGCACCGGGGAGCTGTTTTTT. The rearrangement uses TRBV27 and TRBJ2-2; 7 bases are a match to TRBD2. Germline CDR1 and CDR2: MNHEY and SMNVEV (reference sequence). The junction had 10 bases not matched to a gene; V was cut back by 5 bases and J by 4 bases. The CDR3 totals 16 residues.

CDR3 amino acids: CATYRGANVLTF. The DNA for the CDR3 is TGTGCCACGTACCGGGGGGCCAACGTCCTGACTTTC. The chain has TRBV6-6 and TRBJ2-6; D unclear. The germline V and J ends were trimmed by 10 bases and 4 bases, with 8 bases remaining between them. The CDR3 runs to 12 residues. Germline CDR1 and CDR2: MNHNY and SVGAGI (reference sequence).

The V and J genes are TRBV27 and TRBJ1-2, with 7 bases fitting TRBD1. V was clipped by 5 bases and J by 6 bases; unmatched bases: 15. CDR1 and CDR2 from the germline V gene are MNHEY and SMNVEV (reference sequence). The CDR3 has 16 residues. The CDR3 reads CASSPAPTGKGNGYTF. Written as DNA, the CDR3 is TGTGCCAGCAGTCCAGCTCCGACAGGGAAAGGGAATGGCTACACCTTC.

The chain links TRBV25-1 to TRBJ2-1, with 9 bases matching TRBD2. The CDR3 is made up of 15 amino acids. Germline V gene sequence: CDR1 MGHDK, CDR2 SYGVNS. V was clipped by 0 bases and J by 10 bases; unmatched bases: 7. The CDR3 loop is CASSEYSLAGNEQFF. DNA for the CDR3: TGTGCCAGCAGTGAATATAGTCTAGCGGGAAACGAGCAGTTCTTC.

This chain's CDR3 is CASSYNARGETQYF. CDR3 nucleotide sequence: TGTGCCAGCAGTTATAATGCTAGGGGAGAGACCCAGTACTTC. This sequence joins TRBV27 and TRBJ2-5, with a weak D call TRBD1 (5 bases). This CDR3 contains 14 residues. Germline CDR1 and CDR2: MNHEY and SMNVEV (reference sequence). V lost 4 bases, J lost 4 bases, and 13 bases lay in between.

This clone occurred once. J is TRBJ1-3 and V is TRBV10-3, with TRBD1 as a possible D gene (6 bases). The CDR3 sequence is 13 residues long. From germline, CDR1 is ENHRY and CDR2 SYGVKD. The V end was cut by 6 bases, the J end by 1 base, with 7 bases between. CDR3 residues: CAIRTGSGNTIYF. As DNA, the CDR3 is TGTGCCATCAGAACAGGGTCTGGAAACACCATATATTTT.

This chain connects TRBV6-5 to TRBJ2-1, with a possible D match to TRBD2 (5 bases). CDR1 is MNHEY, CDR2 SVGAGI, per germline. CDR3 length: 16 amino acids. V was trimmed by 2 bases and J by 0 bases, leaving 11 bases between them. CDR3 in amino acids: CASSYKRQSSYNEQFF. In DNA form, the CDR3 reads TGTGCCAGCAGTTACAAGCGGCAGAGCTCCTACAATGAGCAGTTCTTC.

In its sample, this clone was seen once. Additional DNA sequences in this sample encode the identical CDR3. The CDR3, as DNA: TGCAGCGTTGTCCTAAGCTCCTACAATGAGCAGTTCTTC. Translation gives CSVVLSSYNEQFF. The chain is built from TRBV29-1 and TRBJ2-1; D is ambiguous. Between the trimmed V and J ends, which lost 4 bases and 0 bases, there was a span of 7 bases. From germline, CDR1 is SQVTM and CDR2 ANQGSEA. This CDR3 region has 13 residues.